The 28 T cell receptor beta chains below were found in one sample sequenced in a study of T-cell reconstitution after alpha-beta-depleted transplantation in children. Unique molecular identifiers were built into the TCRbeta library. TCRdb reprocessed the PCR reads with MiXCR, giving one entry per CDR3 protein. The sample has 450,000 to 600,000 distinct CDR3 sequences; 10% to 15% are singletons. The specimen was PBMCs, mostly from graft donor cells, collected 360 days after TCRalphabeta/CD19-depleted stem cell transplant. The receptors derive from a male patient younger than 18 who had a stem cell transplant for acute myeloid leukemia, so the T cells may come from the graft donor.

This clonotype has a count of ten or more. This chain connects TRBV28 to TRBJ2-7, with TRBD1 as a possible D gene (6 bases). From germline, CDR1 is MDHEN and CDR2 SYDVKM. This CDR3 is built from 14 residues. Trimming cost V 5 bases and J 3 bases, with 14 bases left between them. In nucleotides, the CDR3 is TGTGCCAGCAGTCCGACAGGTTACGGCTACGAGCAGTACTTC. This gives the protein CASSPTGYGYEQYF.

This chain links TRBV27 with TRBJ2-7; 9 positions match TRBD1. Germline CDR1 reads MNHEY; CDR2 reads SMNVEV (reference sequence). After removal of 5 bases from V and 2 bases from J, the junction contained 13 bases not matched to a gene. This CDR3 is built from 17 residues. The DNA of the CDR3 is TGTGCCAGCAGTCTAAATCACAGGGGGCTAGGGCCCTACGAGCAGTACTTC. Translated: CASSLNHRGLGPYEQYF.

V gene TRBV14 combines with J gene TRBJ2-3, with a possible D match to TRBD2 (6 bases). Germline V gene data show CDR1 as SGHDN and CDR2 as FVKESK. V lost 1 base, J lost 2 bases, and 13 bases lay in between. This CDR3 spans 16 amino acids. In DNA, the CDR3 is TGTGCCAGCAGCCAAGTAGTAGGACTACCCACAGATACGCAGTATTTT. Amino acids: CASSQVVGLPTDTQYF.

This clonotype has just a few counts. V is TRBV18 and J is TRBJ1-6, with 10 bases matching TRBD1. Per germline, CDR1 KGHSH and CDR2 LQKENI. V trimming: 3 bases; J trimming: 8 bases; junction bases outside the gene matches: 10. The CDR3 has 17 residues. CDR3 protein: CASSPRQGAGGDSPLHF. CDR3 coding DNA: TGTGCCAGCTCACCGCGACAGGGGGCCGGGGGGGATTCACCCCTCCACTTT. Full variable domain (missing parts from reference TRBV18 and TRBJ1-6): NAGVMQNPRHLVRRRGQEARLRCSPMKGHSHVYWYRQLPEEGLKFMVYLQKENIIDESGMPKERFSAEFPKEGPSILRIQQVVRGDSAAYFCASSPRQGAGGDSPLHFGNGTRLTVT.

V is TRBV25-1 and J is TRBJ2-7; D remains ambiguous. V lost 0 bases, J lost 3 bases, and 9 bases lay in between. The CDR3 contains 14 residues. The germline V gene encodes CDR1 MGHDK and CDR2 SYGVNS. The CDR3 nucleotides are TGTGCCAGCAGTGAATATGTTAAAGGCTACGAGCAGTACTTC. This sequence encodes CASSEYVKGYEQYF.

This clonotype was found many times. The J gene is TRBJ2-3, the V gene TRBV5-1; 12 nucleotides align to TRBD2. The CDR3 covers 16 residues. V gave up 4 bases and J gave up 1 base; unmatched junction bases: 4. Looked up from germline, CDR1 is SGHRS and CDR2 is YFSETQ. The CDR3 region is CASSRLAGARTDTQYF. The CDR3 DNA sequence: TGCGCCAGCAGCCGACTAGCGGGAGCCCGCACAGATACGCAGTATTTT.

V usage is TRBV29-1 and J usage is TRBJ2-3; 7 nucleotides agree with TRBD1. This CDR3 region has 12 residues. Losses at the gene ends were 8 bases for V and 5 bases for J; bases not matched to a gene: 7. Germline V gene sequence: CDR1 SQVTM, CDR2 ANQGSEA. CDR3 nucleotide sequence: TGCAGCTATTTAAGGGGGCAAGATACGCAGTATTTT. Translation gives CSYLRGQDTQYF.

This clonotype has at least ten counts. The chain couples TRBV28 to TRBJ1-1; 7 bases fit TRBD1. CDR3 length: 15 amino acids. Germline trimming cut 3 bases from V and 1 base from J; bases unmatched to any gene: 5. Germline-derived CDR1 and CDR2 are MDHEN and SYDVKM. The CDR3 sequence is CASSLATGWNTEAFF. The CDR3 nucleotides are TGTGCCAGCAGTTTGGCGACAGGGTGGAACACTGAAGCTTTCTTT. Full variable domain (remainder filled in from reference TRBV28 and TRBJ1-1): DVKVTQSSRYLVKRTGEKVFLECVQDMDHENMFWYRQDPGLGLRLIYFSYDVKMKEKGDIPEGYSVSREKKERFSLILESASTNQTSMYLCASSLATGWNTEAFFGQGTRLTVV.

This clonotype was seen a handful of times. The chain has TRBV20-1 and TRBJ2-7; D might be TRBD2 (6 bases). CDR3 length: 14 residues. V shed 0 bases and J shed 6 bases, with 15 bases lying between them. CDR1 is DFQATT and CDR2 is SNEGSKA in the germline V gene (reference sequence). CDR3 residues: CSARDRRVTSEQYF. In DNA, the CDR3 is TGCAGTGCTAGAGATCGGAGGGTTACAAGCGAGCAGTACTTC.

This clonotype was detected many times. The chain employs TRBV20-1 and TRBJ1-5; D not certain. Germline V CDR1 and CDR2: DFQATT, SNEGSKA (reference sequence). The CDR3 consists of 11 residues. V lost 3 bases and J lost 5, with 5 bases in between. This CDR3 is CSASPDQPQHF. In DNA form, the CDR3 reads TGCAGTGCTAGCCCAGATCAGCCCCAGCATTTT.

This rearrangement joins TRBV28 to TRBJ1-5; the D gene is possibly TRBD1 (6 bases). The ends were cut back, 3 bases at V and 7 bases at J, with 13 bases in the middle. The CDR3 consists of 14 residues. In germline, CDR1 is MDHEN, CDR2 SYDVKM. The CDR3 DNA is TGTGCCAGCAGTTTCGGTCCGGGGGCCCAGCCCCAGCATTTT. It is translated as CASSFGPGAQPQHF.

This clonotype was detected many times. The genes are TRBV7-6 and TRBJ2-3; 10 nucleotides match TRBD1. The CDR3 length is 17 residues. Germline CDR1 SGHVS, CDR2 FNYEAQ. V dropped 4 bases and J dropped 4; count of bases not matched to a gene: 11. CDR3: CASSSVQKGTGADTQYF. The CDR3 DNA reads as TGTGCCAGCAGCTCCGTCCAAAAGGGGACAGGGGCAGATACGCAGTATTTT.

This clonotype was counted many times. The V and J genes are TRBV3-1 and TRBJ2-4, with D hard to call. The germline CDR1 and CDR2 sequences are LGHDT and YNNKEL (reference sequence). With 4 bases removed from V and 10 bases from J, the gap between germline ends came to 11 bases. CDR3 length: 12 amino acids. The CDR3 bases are TGTGCCAGCAGCCCCTCGGATGGAATTCAGTACTTC. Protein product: CASSPSDGIQYF.

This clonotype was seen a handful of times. The CDR3 protein is CASTNSGRASTGELFF. In nucleotides, the CDR3 is TGCGCCAGCACGAATAGCGGGAGGGCTTCCACCGGGGAGCTGTTTTTT. The rearrangement uses TRBV5-1 and TRBJ2-2, with 11 bases aligning to TRBD2. CDR1 and CDR2 (germline): SGHRS, YFSETQ. The ends lost 6 bases at V and 4 bases at J; junction bases unmatched: 8. This CDR3 comprises 16 residues.

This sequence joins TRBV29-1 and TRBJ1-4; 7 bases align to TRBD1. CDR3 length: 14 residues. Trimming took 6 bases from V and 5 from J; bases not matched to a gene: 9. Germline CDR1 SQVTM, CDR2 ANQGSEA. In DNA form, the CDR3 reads TGCAGCGTGACTTCCGGGACAGAGAATGAAAAACTGTTTTTT. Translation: CSVTSGTENEKLFF.

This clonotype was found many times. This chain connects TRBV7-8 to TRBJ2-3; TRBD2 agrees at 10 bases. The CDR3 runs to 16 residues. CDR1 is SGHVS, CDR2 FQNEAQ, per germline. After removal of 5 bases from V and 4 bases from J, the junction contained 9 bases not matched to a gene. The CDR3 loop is CASSLRSAGGADTQYF. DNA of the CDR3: TGTGCCAGCAGCCTCCGATCAGCGGGAGGGGCAGATACGCAGTATTTT.

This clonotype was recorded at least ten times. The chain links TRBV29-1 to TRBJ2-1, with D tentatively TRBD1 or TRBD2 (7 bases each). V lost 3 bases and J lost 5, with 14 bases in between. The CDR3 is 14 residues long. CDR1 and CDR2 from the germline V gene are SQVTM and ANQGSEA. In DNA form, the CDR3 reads TGCAGCGTTGAGGGGGGGACAGCAAACAATGAGCAGTTCTTC. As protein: CSVEGGTANNEQFF.

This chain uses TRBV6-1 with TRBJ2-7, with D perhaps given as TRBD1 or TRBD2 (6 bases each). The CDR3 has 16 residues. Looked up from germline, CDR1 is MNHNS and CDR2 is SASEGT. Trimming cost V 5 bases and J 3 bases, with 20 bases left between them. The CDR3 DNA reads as TGTGCCAGCAGTCGGGGGCTTGACGGGAGTATCTACGAGCAGTACTTC. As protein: CASSRGLDGSIYEQYF.

As DNA, the CDR3 is TGTGCCAGCAGCACCTACCGGGACCGACGCACAGATACGCAGTATTTT. This encodes CASSTYRDRRTDTQYF. The rearrangement uses TRBV7-2 and TRBJ2-3; D tentatively reads TRBD1 or TRBD2 (5 bases each). This CDR3 contains 16 residues. CDR1 and CDR2 from the germline V gene are SGHTA and FQGNSA. Trimming left V 5 bases short and J 1 base short, with 16 bases between.

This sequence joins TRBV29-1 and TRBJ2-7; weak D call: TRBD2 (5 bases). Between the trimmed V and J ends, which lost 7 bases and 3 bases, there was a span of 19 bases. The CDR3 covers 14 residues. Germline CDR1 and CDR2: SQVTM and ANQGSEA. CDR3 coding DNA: TGCAGCGCCGGGAACGAAGGACTGGGCTACGAGCAGTACTTC. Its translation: CSAGNEGLGYEQYF.

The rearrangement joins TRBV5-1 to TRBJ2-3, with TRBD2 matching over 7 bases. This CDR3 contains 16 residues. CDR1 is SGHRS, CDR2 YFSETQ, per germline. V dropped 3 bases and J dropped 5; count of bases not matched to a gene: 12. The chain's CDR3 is CASSYGGEGLGDTQYF. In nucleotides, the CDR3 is TGCGCCAGCAGCTATGGTGGGGAGGGCCTGGGAGATACGCAGTATTTT.

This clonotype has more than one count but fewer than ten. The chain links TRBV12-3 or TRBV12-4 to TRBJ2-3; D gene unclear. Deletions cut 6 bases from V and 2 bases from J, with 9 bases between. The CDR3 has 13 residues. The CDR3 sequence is CASRPPDTDTQYF. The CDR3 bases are TGTGCCAGCAGACCCCCGGACACAGATACGCAGTATTTT.

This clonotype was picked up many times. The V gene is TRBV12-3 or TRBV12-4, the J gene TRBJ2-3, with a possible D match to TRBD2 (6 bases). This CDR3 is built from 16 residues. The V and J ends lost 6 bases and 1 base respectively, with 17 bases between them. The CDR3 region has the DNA TGTGCCAGCAGCCCCTTGGGGACTTTACGCACAGATACGCAGTATTTT. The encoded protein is CASSPLGTLRTDTQYF.

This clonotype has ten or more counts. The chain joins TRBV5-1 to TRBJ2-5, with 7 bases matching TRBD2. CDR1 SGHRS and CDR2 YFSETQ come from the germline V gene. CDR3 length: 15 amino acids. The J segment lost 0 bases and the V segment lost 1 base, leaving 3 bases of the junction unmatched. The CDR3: CASSLWREYQETQYF. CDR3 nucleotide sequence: TGCGCCAGCAGCTTGTGGCGGGAGTACCAAGAGACCCAGTACTTC.

CDR3 coding DNA: TGTGCCAGCTCGAGCCTCCCCGCCCTTTACGAGCAGTACTTC. It codes for CASSSLPALYEQYF. V is TRBV28 and J is TRBJ2-7; D gene unclear. Germline lookup yields CDR1 MDHEN and CDR2 SYDVKM. The CDR3 loop spans 14 amino acids. The V gene lost 8 bases and the J gene lost 4 bases, with 18 bases spanning the gap.

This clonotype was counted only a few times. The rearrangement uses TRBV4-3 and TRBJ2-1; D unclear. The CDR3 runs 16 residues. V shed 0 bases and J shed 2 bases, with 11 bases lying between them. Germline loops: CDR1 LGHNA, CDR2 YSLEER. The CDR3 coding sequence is TGCGCCAGCAGCCAAGAAAGCGACTTCCCCTACAATGAGCAGTTCTTC. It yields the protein CASSQESDFPYNEQFF.

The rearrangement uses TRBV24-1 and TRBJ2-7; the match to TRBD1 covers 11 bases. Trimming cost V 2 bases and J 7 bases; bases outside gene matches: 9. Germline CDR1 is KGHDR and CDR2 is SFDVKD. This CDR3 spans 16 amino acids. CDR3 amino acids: CATSDSLDRGRREQYF. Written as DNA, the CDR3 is TGTGCCACCAGTGATTCGTTGGACAGGGGGCGTAGGGAGCAGTACTTC.

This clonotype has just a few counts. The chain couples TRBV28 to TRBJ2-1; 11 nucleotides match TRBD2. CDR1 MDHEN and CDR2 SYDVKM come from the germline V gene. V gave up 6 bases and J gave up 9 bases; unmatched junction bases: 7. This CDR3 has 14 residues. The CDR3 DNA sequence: TGTGCCAGCAGCATACTAGCGGGAGTATTTGAGCAGTTCTTC. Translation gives CASSILAGVFEQFF. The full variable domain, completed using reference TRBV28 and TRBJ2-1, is DVKVTQSSRYLVKRTGEKVFLECVQDMDHENMFWYRQDPGLGLRLIYFSYDVKMKEKGDIPEGYSVSREKKERFSLILESASTNQTSMYLCASSILAGVFEQFFGPGTRLTVL.